Following are 26 T cell receptor beta chains from one sample sequenced in a study of PD-1 blockade in classical Hodgkin lymphoma. The data were produced by immunoSEQ multiplex PCR, yet TCRdb's version contains in-frame clones alone and is incomplete. The table shows more than 15,000 clones, with over 60% occurring only once. After autologous stem cell transplantation all patients relapsed, and prior brentuximab vedotin exposure differed between cohorts. This sample comprised peripheral blood mononuclear cells (PBMCs), obtained before the second cycle of nivolumab. The receptors derive from a human donor with classical Hodgkin lymphoma.

This clone occurred once. The chain is built from TRBV4-1 and TRBJ2-2; tentative D call: TRBD2 (5 bases). V lost 2 bases, J lost 1 base, and 14 bases lay in between. Looked up from germline, CDR1 is MGHRA and CDR2 is YSYEKL. CDR3 length equals 17 residues. The CDR3 loop reads CASSQPSEGLNTGELFF. The CDR3 DNA reads TGCGCCAGCAGCCAACCTTCTGAGGGCCTGAACACCGGGGAGCTGTTTTTT.

The V gene is TRBV28, the J gene TRBJ2-1, with TRBD1 matching 8 bases. V trimming: 3 bases; J trimming: 2 bases; junction bases outside the gene matches: 3. Germline V gives CDR1 MDHEN, CDR2 SYDVKM. The CDR3 is made up of 15 amino acids. CDR3 sequence (DNA): TGTGCCAGCAGTTTCCAGGGGGCCCCCTACAATGAGCAGTTCTTC. Residues: CASSFQGAPYNEQFF.

This clone has only a few counts. The chain couples TRBV11-2 to TRBJ1-2; D is ambiguous. This CDR3 comprises 13 residues. In germline, CDR1 is SGHAT, CDR2 FQNNGV. With 1 base removed from V and 4 bases from J, the gap between germline ends came to 7 bases. The CDR3 DNA sequence: TGTGCCAGCAGCTTAGGGCATCTCTATGGCTACACCTTC. This encodes CASSLGHLYGYTF.

Turning to this clone: A read error may produce the germline difference seen at one junction end. The chain recombines TRBV6-1 with TRBJ2-7, with D possibly matching TRBD2 (5 bases). The CDR3 loop spans 13 amino acids. Germline V CDR1 and CDR2: MNHNS, SASEGT. As DNA, the CDR3 is TGTGCCAGCAGTCAAGCGGCAAGCTACGAGCAGTACTTC. Protein: CASSQAASYEQYF.

By its share, this clone is medium-sized (0.01 to 0.1%). V usage is TRBV5-4 and J usage is TRBJ2-2; no clear D gene. Germline V gene lookup returns CDR1 SGHNT and CDR2 YYREEE (reference sequence). V lost 5 bases, J lost 3 bases, and 11 bases lay in between. CDR3 length equals 14 residues. CDR3 sequence reads: CASRRERDTGELFF. The CDR3, as DNA: TGTGCCAGCAGACGTGAGCGAGACACCGGGGAGCTGTTTTTT.

The chain employs TRBV10-3 and TRBJ2-3; 14 bases align to TRBD2. CDR1 ENHRY and CDR2 SYGVKD come from the germline V gene. The trim removed 8 bases at V and 4 bases at J, leaving 8 bases unmatched. This CDR3 region has 16 residues. This CDR3 is CAISDGGLAGADTQYF. CDR3 sequence (DNA): TGTGCCATCTCGGATGGGGGACTAGCGGGAGCAGATACGCAGTATTTT.

The V call is TRBV5-6, the J call TRBJ1-1; TRBD1 aligns across 8 bases. From germline, CDR1 is SGHDT and CDR2 YYEEEE. CDR3 length equals 15 residues. V shed 3 bases and J 2 bases; nucleotides not matched to a gene: 6. The CDR3 protein is CASSWGTGLNTEAFF. Written as DNA, the CDR3 is TGTGCCAGCAGCTGGGGGACAGGCTTAAACACTGAAGCTTTCTTT.

V is TRBV6-5 and J is TRBJ1-2, with unresolved D. Trimming took 3 bases from V and 13 from J, leaving 12 bases between them. The germline gives CDR1 MNHEY, CDR2 SVGAGI. CDR3 length: 11 residues. The CDR3 spells CASSYDGPLTF. Here the CDR3 DNA reads TGTGCCAGCAGTTATGACGGCCCTCTCACCTTC.

V gene TRBV6-5 combines with J gene TRBJ2-7; D is perhaps TRBD1 (6 bases). The CDR3 has 11 amino acids. Germline assignment: CDR1 MNHEY and CDR2 SVGAGI. The CDR3 region is CLTGDGGEQYF. For the CDR3, the DNA is TGTCTGACAGGCGACGGTGGGGAGCAGTACTTC.

The rearrangement joins TRBV27 to TRBJ2-3; D could derive from TRBD1 or TRBD2 (5 bases each). The V end lost 6 bases, the J end lost 5 bases, and 24 bases lay between the germline ends. The CDR3 covers 17 residues. Germline V gene data show CDR1 as MNHEY and CDR2 as SMNVEV (reference sequence). The chain's CDR3 is CASRLSPGPRRGDTQYF. DNA for the CDR3: TGTGCCAGCAGACTATCCCCGGGACCAAGAAGGGGAGATACGCAGTATTTT.

This clone was counted a few times. The chain employs TRBV12-5 and TRBJ1-2, with 10 bases that match TRBD1. J gave up 7 bases and V 6 bases, and 17 bases lay outside the gene matches. This CDR3 is built from 17 residues. Germline values: CDR1 LGHNT, CDR2 FRNRAP. This CDR3 is CASGYWLGQGVAAGYTF. Here the CDR3 DNA reads TGTGCTAGTGGCTATTGGTTAGGACAGGGGGTCGCGGCTGGCTACACCTTC.

This chain uses TRBV2 with TRBJ2-1, with 9 bases that match TRBD2. This CDR3 has 17 amino acids. V shed 4 bases and J 15 bases; nucleotides not matched to a gene: 22. Germline values: CDR1 SNHLY, CDR2 FYNNEI. The CDR3 nucleotides are TGTGCCAGCAGTGGCTCCGGGACTAGCTCCCCCGTCGATATAGGGTTCTTC. Its translation is CASSGSGTSSPVDIGFF.

The rearrangement uses TRBV14 and TRBJ2-2, with TRBD2 identical over 10 bases. This CDR3 is 17 amino acids long. The V and J ends lost 1 base and 3 bases, in that order; junction bases with no gene match: 5. Germline lookup yields CDR1 SGHDN and CDR2 FVKESK. This chain's CDR3 is CASSQGASGGDTGELFF. The CDR3 DNA is TGTGCCAGCAGCCAAGGGGCTAGCGGGGGAGACACCGGGGAGCTGTTTTTT.

The table lists this clone with a count of one. The chain joins TRBV27 to TRBJ2-7; D is tentatively TRBD1 or TRBD2 (5 bases each). The V end was cut by 5 bases, the J end by 6 bases, with 14 bases between. The CDR3 has 13 amino acids. Germline CDR1 MNHEY, CDR2 SMNVEV (reference sequence). The CDR3 coding sequence is TGTGCCAGCAGTCCCGGGACCTGGCGCGAGCAGTACTTC. It codes for CASSPGTWREQYF.

The chain has TRBV5-5 and TRBJ1-1; 8 bases fit TRBD1. Per germline, CDR1 SGHKS and CDR2 YYEKEE (reference sequence). This CDR3 contains 17 residues. The junction had 8 bases not matched to a gene; V was cut back by 1 base and J by 0 bases. The CDR3 is CASSLRGQAIMNTEAFF. CDR3 DNA: TGTGCCAGCAGCTTGAGGGGACAGGCCATCATGAACACTGAAGCTTTCTTT.

The rearrangement uses TRBV7-3 and TRBJ2-1; 12 positions agree with TRBD2. The germline gives CDR1 SGHTA, CDR2 FQGTGA. The CDR3 loop spans 15 amino acids. Unmatched junction bases numbered 8, after V lost 5 bases and J lost 9 bases. The CDR3 sequence is CASSPLAGGPGEQFF. CDR3 in DNA: TGTGCCAGCAGCCCGCTAGCGGGAGGGCCCGGTGAGCAGTTCTTC.

This clone was recorded once. This chain links TRBV11-2 with TRBJ1-4, with 11 bases aligning to TRBD1. Germline CDR1 SGHAT, CDR2 FQNNGV. V shed 5 bases, J shed 3 bases, and the junction held 2 bases outside the gene matches. CDR3 length: 15 amino acids. CDR3 in amino acids: CASSRGQGANEKLFF. CDR3 DNA sequence: TGTGCCAGCAGCCGGGGACAGGGGGCTAATGAAAAACTGTTTTTT. Together with reference TRBV11-2 and TRBJ1-4, the CDR3 gives the full variable domain: EAGVAQSPRYKIIEKRQSVAFWCNPISGHATLYWYQQILGQGPKLLIQFQNNGVVDDSQLPKDRFSAERLKGVDSTLKIQPAKLEDSAVYLCASSRGQGANEKLFFGSGTQLSVL.

The gene calls are TRBV4-1 and TRBJ2-5; D is perhaps TRBD1 or TRBD2 (5 bases each). This CDR3 contains 18 residues. Per germline, CDR1 MGHRA and CDR2 YSYEKL. Trimming shortened V by 4 bases and J by 5 bases, and 26 bases separated the two germline ends. The DNA for the CDR3 is TGCGCCAGCAGCCCGGGACGGCTACGCGGGCCCGAGGGGGAGACCCAGTACTTC. Translation gives CASSPGRLRGPEGETQYF.

CDR3 in DNA: TGTGCCACCAGCAGAGATGAATTTAGGACAGGGGGGGTCACTGAAGCTTTCTTT. Translating gives CATSRDEFRTGGVTEAFF. The chain is built from TRBV15 and TRBJ1-1; TRBD1 matches at 10 bases. V was pared by 0 bases and J by 4 bases, with 11 bases of the junction left unmatched. The germline gives CDR1 LNHNV, CDR2 YYDKDF (reference sequence). The CDR3 sequence is 18 residues long. The full variable domain, with the rest looked up from reference TRBV15 and TRBJ1-1, is DAMVIQNPRYQVTQFGKPVTLSCSQTLNHNVMYWYQQKSSQAPKLLFHYYDKDFNNEADTPDNFQSRRPNTSFCFLDIRSPGLGDTAMYLCATSRDEFRTGGVTEAFFGQGTRLTVV.

This clone turned up a few times. The V call is TRBV9, the J call TRBJ2-2; D is uncertain. V lost 3 bases to trimming and J lost 4 bases, with 10 bases between them. CDR1 and CDR2 from the germline V gene are SGDLS and YYNGEE. The CDR3 totals 14 residues. The CDR3 is CASSAETSTGELFF. Written as DNA, the CDR3 is TGTGCCAGCAGCGCAGAGACAAGCACCGGGGAGCTGTTTTTT.

The chain couples TRBV19 to TRBJ2-1; TRBD1 might be the D (5 bases). Deletions cut 0 bases from V and 8 bases from J, with 14 bases between. The germline V gene encodes CDR1 LNHDA and CDR2 SQIVND (reference sequence). The CDR3 has 15 residues. Here the CDR3 DNA reads TGTGCCAGTAGTATAGAGCAGGGTGTGGTCGATGAGCAGTTCTTC. Its protein product is CASSIEQGVVDEQFF.

The chain carries TRBV7-3 and TRBJ1-2; TRBD1 matches at 7 bases. V lost 8 bases, J lost 2 bases, and 11 bases stayed unmatched. The germline CDR1 and CDR2 sequences are SGHTA and FQGTGA. CDR3 size: 15 residues. DNA for the CDR3: TGTGCCAGCGCCCTCGAGGGACAGACAAACTATGGCTACACCTTC. It translates to CASALEGQTNYGYTF.

The gene calls are TRBV7-1 and TRBJ2-1; 14 nucleotides line up with TRBD2. TRBV7-1 is an open reading frame, and its role is uncertain. The trim removed 3 bases at V and 7 bases at J, leaving 5 bases unmatched. CDR3 length equals 16 residues. As DNA, the CDR3 is TGTGCCAGCAGCTCGACGACTAGCGGGAGGGGTAATGAGCAGTTCTTC. Translating gives CASSSTTSGRGNEQFF.

The DNA of the CDR3 is TGTGCCAGCTCACCACCGACAGGCACAGATACGCAGTATTTT. Encoded protein: CASSPPTGTDTQYF. The gene calls are TRBV18 and TRBJ2-3; maybe TRBD1 (5 bases). V gave up 0 bases and J gave up 1 base, with 5 bases separating them. The CDR3 totals 14 residues. Germline values: CDR1 KGHSH, CDR2 LQKENI.

The CDR3 region is CASSSISRGSNQPQHF. The CDR3 coding sequence is TGTGCCAGCAGTTCCATCTCTAGGGGTTCCAATCAGCCCCAGCATTTT. The V call is TRBV28, the J call TRBJ1-5, with D perhaps matching TRBD1 (5 bases). Germline V CDR1 and CDR2: MDHEN, SYDVKM. V was cut by 4 bases and J by 3 bases, with 16 bases left in between. This CDR3 is 16 amino acids long. Full variable domain (outside the CDR3, taken from reference TRBV28 and TRBJ1-5): DVKVTQSSRYLVKRTGEKVFLECVQDMDHENMFWYRQDPGLGLRLIYFSYDVKMKEKGDIPEGYSVSREKKERFSLILESASTNQTSMYLCASSSISRGSNQPQHFGDGTRLSIL.

With respect to this clone: Other DNA sequences from this sample encode an identical CDR3 as well. This sequence joins TRBV27 and TRBJ2-1; perhaps TRBD2 as D (5 bases). The V gene's germline CDR1 is MNHEY and CDR2 SMNVEV (reference sequence). The CDR3 runs 12 residues. The ends were cut back, 2 bases at V and 8 bases at J, with 7 bases in the middle. In DNA, the CDR3 is TGTGCCAGCAGTTTACTCGGGGATGAGCAGTTCTTC. It yields the protein CASSLLGDEQFF.